Presented here are 10 T cell receptor beta chains from one specimen sequenced in a study of T-cell memory formation after mild COVID-19. One entry per CDR3 protein, called by TCRdb with MiXCR from the 5' RACE reads. Among around 200,000 distinct CDR3 sequences listed, around 30% were seen once. Sequenced input: PBMCs or a T cell subset sorted from them (not recorded which). Receptors originate from an adult woman who had mild COVID-19 (a few samples of this study predate the infection). Cell type and time point are not known.

The V call is TRBV12-3 or TRBV12-4, the J call TRBJ1-2, with D maybe TRBD1 (5 bases). CDR3 length: 14 amino acids. Trimming shortened V by 2 bases and J by 4 bases, and 11 bases separated the two germline ends. The CDR3 DNA is TGTGCCAGCAGTTTATTACATGGGACCTATGGCTACACCTTC. It encodes CASSLLHGTYGYTF.

There are a few counts of this clonotype. V usage is TRBV19 and J usage is TRBJ1-4, with TRBD1 matching 8 bases. The CDR3 spans 14 residues. CDR1 and CDR2 from the germline V gene are LNHDA and SQIVND (reference sequence). The trim removed 7 bases at V and 6 bases at J, leaving 7 bases unmatched. The CDR3 DNA reads as TGTGCCAGTACCCCCGGACAGGGTTATGAAAAACTGTTTTTT. It yields the protein CASTPGQGYEKLFF.

Ten or more counts support this clonotype. V and J are TRBV3-1 and TRBJ2-4, with a tentative D call TRBD2 (5 bases). The V and J ends lost 3 bases and 0 bases respectively, with 18 bases between them. This CDR3 region has 18 residues. The V gene's germline CDR1 is LGHDT and CDR2 YNNKEL (reference sequence). CDR3 region: CASSQWYGERLAKNIQYF. CDR3 sequence (DNA): TGTGCCAGCAGCCAGTGGTACGGGGAGCGTTTAGCCAAAAACATTCAGTACTTC.

The chain carries TRBV12-3 or TRBV12-4 and TRBJ1-5, with 8 bases matching TRBD1. CDR3 size: 14 residues. The V segment lost 3 bases and the J segment 4 bases; nucleotides outside the gene matches: 2. The CDR3: CASSLGQVNQPQHF. The CDR3 coding sequence is TGTGCCAGCAGTTTGGGACAGGTAAATCAGCCCCAGCATTTT.

This clonotype appeared a few times. This chain links TRBV29-1 with TRBJ1-1, with D hard to call. The V end was cut by 7 bases, the J end by 3 bases, with 15 bases between. This CDR3 comprises 13 residues. Germline V gene sequence: CDR1 SQVTM, CDR2 ANQGSEA. The CDR3 is CSGRVRPDTEAFF. CDR3 nucleotide sequence: TGCAGCGGTCGCGTTAGGCCGGACACTGAAGCTTTCTTT.

This rearrangement joins TRBV5-1 to TRBJ1-1, with unresolved D. CDR3 length: 14 amino acids. V shed 3 bases and J shed 1 base, with 10 bases lying between them. Germline lookup yields CDR1 SGHRS and CDR2 YFSETQ. The CDR3 sequence: CASSSRTQNTEAFF. The CDR3 nucleotides are TGCGCCAGCAGCTCCAGGACGCAGAACACTGAAGCTTTCTTT.

This clonotype came up a few times. The chain uses TRBV7-9 and TRBJ1-1, with TRBD1 matching over 9 bases. CDR3 size: 16 residues. CDR1 and CDR2 (germline): SEHNR, FQNEAQ (reference sequence). The V segment lost 0 bases and the J segment 0 bases; nucleotides outside the gene matches: 2. This CDR3 reads CASSLAGQGLNTEAFF. In DNA form, the CDR3 reads TGTGCCAGCAGCTTAGCGGGACAGGGCTTGAACACTGAAGCTTTCTTT.

This clonotype has only a few counts. The V and J genes are TRBV20-1 and TRBJ2-1; D not certain. The CDR3 is 13 amino acids. CDR1 is DFQATT, CDR2 SNEGSKA, per germline (reference sequence). V lost 6 bases and J 8 bases, leaving 17 bases between the germline ends. The CDR3 DNA sequence: TGCAGTGCCCCCCGACTGCCTCTGGATGAGCAGTTCTTC. Encoded protein: CSAPRLPLDEQFF.

This clonotype was observed a single time. This sequence may be a read error, since a much larger clone differs from it by one base. The DNA of the CDR3 is TGTGCCAGATCCCCGGATTACAATGAGCAGTTCTTC. Protein sequence: CARSPDYNEQFF. V gene TRBV18 combines with J gene TRBJ2-1; D uncertain. V dropped 9 bases and J dropped 4 bases, with 10 bases sitting between them. CDR3 length: 12 amino acids. Germline-derived CDR1 and CDR2 are KGHSH and LQKENI.

This chain uses TRBV12-3 or TRBV12-4 with TRBJ1-2; 7 bases fit TRBD1. The CDR3 runs 14 residues. V gave up 5 bases and J gave up 2 bases; unmatched junction bases: 5. The CDR3 DNA is TGTGCCAGCAGTCCCCCGGACAGGAACTATGGCTACACCTTC. It specifies CASSPPDRNYGYTF.